This T cell receptor beta chain was captured by sequencing in a study of blood T cell repertoires in COVID-19. Across the whole study: Whether acute or convalescent, the COVID-19 samples came from the United States, Italy and Spain. The analysed material was cDNA or gDNA that came from T cells, B-cell-depleted T cells, or PBMCs.

The authors' processing: Amplified reference gene primers provided the basis for estimating nucleated cell counts. Assay used: immunoSEQ multiplex PCR; TCRdb lists only in-frame clones, some missing. V and J calls and clone size are those listed in that table; D and trimming were worked out from the DNA. The sample carries about 100,000 clones, around four fifths recorded once. V was trimmed by 3 bases and J by 3 bases, leaving 15 bases between them. Germline V gives CDR1 SGHRS, CDR2 YFSETQ. The CDR3 is 15 amino acids. This receptor was obtained from a woman aged 70 to 79 with acute or convalescent COVID-19. The specimen was peripheral blood. The V call is TRBV5-1, the J call TRBJ1-2; perhaps TRBD1 as D (5 bases). The CDR3 loop is CASSWRGTGDYGYTF. The DNA for the CDR3 is TGCGCCAGCAGCTGGCGGGGAACAGGTGACTATGGCTACACCTTC.